The clone carrying this T cell receptor beta chain was recorded only once. The data originate from a study of blood T cell repertoires in COVID-19. Study-level information: Sources were T cells, B-cell-depleted T cells, or PBMCs; the material itself was cDNA or gDNA.

Data came from immunoSEQ multiplex PCR; TCRdb stores just in-frame clones and leaves some out. The sample contains about 170,000 clones, under 90% of which appear only once. The V gene lost 7 bases and the J gene lost 0 bases, with 12 bases spanning the gap. This CDR3 is built from 14 residues. Germline CDR1 is SGHVS and CDR2 is FQNEAQ. The chain has TRBV7-8 and TRBJ1-1; a possible D gene is TRBD1 (6 bases). The specimen sequenced was peripheral blood. This receptor was taken from a woman of 80 years or more with active or convalescent COVID-19. The CDR3 nucleotides are TGTGCCAGCACTCCGACAGGACTGAACACTGAAGCTTTCTTT. Amino acids: CASTPTGLNTEAFF.